This is a list of T cell receptor beta chains from one sample in a study of response to subunit inactivated influenza vaccine. TCRdb passed the RT-PCR reads through MiXCR, listing each CDR3 protein once. The profile shows fewer than 700,000 distinct CDR3 sequences, 10% to 15% of them singletons. The specimen comprised PBMCs from blood, sampled more than 35 days after vaccination. The receptors were sampled from a man aged 45-60 years who received an inactivated influenza vaccine. CDR3s include the opening cysteine and the closing phenylalanine or tryptophan.

V	J	length	CDR3
TRBV6-2/TRBV6-3	TRBJ2-7	12	CASSPLGYEQYF
TRBV12-3/TRBV12-4	TRBJ1-6	14	CASSFRDSNSPLHF
TRBV6-1	TRBJ1-2	14	CASGRGGHDYGYTF
TRBV20-1	TRBJ2-1	17	CSARLGAGQGGYNEQFF
TRBV15	TRBJ1-1	16	CATSRVGGPGNTEAFF
TRBV28	TRBJ1-5	14	CASRPGTGGQPQHF
TRBV2	TRBJ1-2	13	CASTLGGSGGYTF
TRBV7-9	TRBJ1-2	15	CASSQRQDRNYGYTF
TRBV6-1	TRBJ2-1	12	CASTFSGNEQFF
TRBV7-2	TRBJ2-7	16	CASSLTPLAVSYEQYF
TRBV10-3	TRBJ2-3	12	CAISRATDTQYF
TRBV24-1	TRBJ2-1	16	CATSDPRTGGNNEQFF
TRBV7-2	TRBJ2-3	15	CASSRASTIGEVQYF
TRBV7-8	TRBJ2-1	14	CASSSPAGGNEQFF
TRBV5-1	TRBJ1-1	15	CASSSTYRGNTEAFF
TRBV24-1	TRBJ2-2	16	CATSDFSTPNTGELFF
TRBV20-1	TRBJ2-3	12	CSARAVADTQYF
TRBV12-3/TRBV12-4	TRBJ1-1	15	CASSTGTGVGTEAFF
TRBV27	TRBJ2-4	16	CASSLLAGGENRVQYF
TRBV7-9	TRBJ1-2	15	CASSLWGRTFYGYTF
TRBV12-3/TRBV12-4	TRBJ1-2	16	CASSLGSRGTNYGYTF
TRBV4-2	TRBJ2-6	19	CASSPGQGEGLSGANVLTF
TRBV7-9	TRBJ2-7	14	CASSPRGGRYEQYF
TRBV12-3/TRBV12-4	TRBJ1-6	14	CASRGGPYNSPLHF
TRBV20-1	TRBJ2-7	14	CSARDSREGYEQYF
TRBV12-3/TRBV12-4	TRBJ1-4	13	CASARVRDEKLFF
TRBV20-1	TRBJ2-1	16	CSARPPGAHTYNEQFF
TRBV29-1	TRBJ2-7	13	CSVGTSGRGEQYF
TRBV2	TRBJ2-3	18	CASSFEGLAGGFLDTQYF
TRBV7-2	TRBJ2-5	16	CASSSRATGRRETQYF
TRBV5-1	TRBJ2-1	16	CASSREGTSGGNEQFF
TRBV6-6	TRBJ2-7	13	CASRRTGAYEQYF
TRBV12-3/TRBV12-4	TRBJ2-2	15	CASSFQQSVAGELFF
TRBV4-2	TRBJ2-2	15	CASSQGTGDSGELFF
TRBV6-5	TRBJ2-5	15	CASSFLGRESETQYF
TRBV12-3/TRBV12-4	TRBJ2-6	17	CASSSGLAGFGANVLTF
TRBV6-5	TRBJ2-1	13	CASSYTSGSEQFF
TRBV7-8	TRBJ2-7	13	CASSFGQGGEQYF
TRBV7-2	TRBJ2-3	16	CASSTPLAGGTDTQYF
TRBV5-1	TRBJ2-1	13	CASSLGGFDEQFF
TRBV5-1	TRBJ2-3	17	CASSLPYSGGGTDTQYF
TRBV6-1	TRBJ1-1	10	CASELSEAFF
TRBV29-1	TRBJ2-2	14	CSVEDRESPGELFF
TRBV5-6	TRBJ2-7	14	CASRLAASSYEQYF
TRBV9	TRBJ2-1	14	CARKGLADYNEQFF
TRBV7-9	TRBJ1-1	13	CASSQELYTEAFF
TRBV11-2	TRBJ2-5	20	CASSFIGQRNLNPARGAQYF
TRBV11-2	TRBJ2-5	15	CASSIVRQSQETQYF
TRBV4-1	TRBJ2-2	16	CASSQEVLPNTGELFF
TRBV20-1	TRBJ2-7	16	CSASNQGQGSSREQYF
TRBV7-2	TRBJ1-6	15	CASSRLQGAQSPLHF
TRBV6-2/TRBV6-3	TRBJ2-1	14	CASSWPGQYNEQFF
TRBV20-1	TRBJ2-1	14	CSARGLAGAGEQFF